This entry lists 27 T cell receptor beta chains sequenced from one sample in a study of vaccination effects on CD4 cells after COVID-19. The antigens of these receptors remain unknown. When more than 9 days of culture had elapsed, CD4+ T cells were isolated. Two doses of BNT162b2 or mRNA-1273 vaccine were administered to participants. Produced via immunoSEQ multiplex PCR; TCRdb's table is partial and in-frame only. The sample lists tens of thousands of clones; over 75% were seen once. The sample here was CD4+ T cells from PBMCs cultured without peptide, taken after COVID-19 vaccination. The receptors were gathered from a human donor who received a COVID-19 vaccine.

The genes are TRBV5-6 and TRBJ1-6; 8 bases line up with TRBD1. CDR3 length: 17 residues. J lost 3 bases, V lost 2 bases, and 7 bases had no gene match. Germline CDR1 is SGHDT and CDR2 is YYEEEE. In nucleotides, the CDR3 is TGTGCCAGCAGCTTTGAGGACAGGGTCGGCTATAATTCACCCCTCCACTTT. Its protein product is CASSFEDRVGYNSPLHF. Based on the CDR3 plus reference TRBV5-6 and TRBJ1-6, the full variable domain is DAGVTQSPTHLIKTRGQQVTLRCSPKSGHDTVSWYQQALGQGPQFIFQYYEEEERQRGNFPDRFSGHQFPNYSSELNVNALLLGDSALYLCASSFEDRVGYNSPLHFGNGTRLTVT.

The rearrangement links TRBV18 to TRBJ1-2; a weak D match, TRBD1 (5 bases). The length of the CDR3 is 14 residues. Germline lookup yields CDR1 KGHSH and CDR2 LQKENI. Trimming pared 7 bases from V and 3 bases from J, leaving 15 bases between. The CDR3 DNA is TGTGCCAGCTTCAGAGCCGGGGACCACTATGGCTACACCTTC. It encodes CASFRAGDHYGYTF.

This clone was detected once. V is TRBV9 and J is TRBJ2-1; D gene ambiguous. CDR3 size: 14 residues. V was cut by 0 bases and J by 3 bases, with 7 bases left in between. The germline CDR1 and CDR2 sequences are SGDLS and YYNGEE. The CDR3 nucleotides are TGTGCCAGCAGCGTAGATAGTGGCTACAATGAGCAGTTCTTC. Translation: CASSVDSGYNEQFF.

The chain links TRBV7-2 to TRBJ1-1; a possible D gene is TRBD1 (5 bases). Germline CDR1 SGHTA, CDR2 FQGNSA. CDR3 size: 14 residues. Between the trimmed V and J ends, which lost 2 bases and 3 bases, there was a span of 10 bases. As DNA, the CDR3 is TGTGCCAGCAGCTTATTACGGGGGGACACTGAAGCTTTCTTT. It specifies CASSLLRGDTEAFF.

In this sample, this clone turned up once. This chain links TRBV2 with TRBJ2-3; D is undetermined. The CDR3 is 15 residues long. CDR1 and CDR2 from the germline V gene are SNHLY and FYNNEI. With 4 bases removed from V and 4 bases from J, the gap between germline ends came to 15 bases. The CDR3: CASSADRPRADTQYF. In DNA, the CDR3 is TGTGCCAGCAGTGCGGATCGACCCCGGGCAGATACGCAGTATTTT.

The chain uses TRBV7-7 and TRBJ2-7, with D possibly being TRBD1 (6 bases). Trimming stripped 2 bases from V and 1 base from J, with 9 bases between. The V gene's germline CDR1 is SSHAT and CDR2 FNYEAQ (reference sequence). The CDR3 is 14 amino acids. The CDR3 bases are TGTGCCAGCAGCTTACGGGACATTTCCTACGAGCAGTACGTC. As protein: CASSLRDISYEQYV.

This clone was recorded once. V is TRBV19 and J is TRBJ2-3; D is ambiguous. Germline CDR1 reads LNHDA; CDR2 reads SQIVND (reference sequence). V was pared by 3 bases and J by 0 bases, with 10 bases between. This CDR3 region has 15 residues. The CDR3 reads CASSMPGLSTDTQYF. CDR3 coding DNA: TGTGCCAGTAGTATGCCTGGGCTGAGCACAGATACGCAGTATTTT.

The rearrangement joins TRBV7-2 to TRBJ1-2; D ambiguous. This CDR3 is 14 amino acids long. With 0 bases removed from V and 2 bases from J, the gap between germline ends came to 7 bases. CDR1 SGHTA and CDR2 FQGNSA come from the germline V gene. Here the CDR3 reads CASSLAASNYGYTF. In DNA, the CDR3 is TGTGCCAGCAGCTTAGCGGCGTCCAACTATGGCTACACCTTC.

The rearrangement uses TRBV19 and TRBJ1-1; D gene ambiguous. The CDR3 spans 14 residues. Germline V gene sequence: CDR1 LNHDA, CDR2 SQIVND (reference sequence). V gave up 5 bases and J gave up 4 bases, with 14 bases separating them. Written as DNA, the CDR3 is TGTGCCAGTAGTTTGAAAACGGGGAGCACTGAAGCTTTCTTT. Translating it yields CASSLKTGSTEAFF.

The CDR3 DNA sequence: TGTGCCAGCAGTGAAGGGGGGTCGGGAGCTGGAGGCTACACCTTC. Its translation: CASSEGGSGAGGYTF. The chain recombines TRBV6-1 with TRBJ1-2; tentatively, D is TRBD1 (5 bases). The CDR3 length is 15 residues. In germline, CDR1 is MNHNS, CDR2 SASEGT. V lost 1 base, J lost 8 bases, and 17 bases lay in between.

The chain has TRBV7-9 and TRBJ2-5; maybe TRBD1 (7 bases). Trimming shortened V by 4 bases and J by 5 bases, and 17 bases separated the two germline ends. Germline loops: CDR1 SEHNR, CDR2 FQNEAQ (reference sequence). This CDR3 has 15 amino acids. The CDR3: CASSSADRAGETQYF. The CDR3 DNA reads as TGTGCCAGCAGCTCGGCAGACAGGGCGGGGGAGACCCAGTACTTC.

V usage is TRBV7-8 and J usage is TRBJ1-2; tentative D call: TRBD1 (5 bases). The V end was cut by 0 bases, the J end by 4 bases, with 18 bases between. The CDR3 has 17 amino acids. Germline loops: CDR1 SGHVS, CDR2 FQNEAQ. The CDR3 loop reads CASSLATPGGQSYGYTF. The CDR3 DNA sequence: TGTGCCAGCAGCTTAGCTACCCCGGGGGGTCAAAGCTATGGCTACACCTTC.

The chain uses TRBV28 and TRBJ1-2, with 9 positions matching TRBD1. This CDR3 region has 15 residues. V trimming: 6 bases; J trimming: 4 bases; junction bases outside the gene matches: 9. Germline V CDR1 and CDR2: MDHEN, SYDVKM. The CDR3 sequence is CASSLRTGALYGYTF. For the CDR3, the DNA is TGTGCCAGCAGCCTTCGGACAGGGGCGCTCTATGGCTACACCTTC.

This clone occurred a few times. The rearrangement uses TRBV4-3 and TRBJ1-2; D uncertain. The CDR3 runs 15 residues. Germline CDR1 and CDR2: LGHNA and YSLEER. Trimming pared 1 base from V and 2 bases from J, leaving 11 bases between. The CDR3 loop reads CASSQGSTGNYGYTF. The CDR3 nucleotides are TGCGCCAGCAGCCAAGGGAGCACGGGGAACTATGGCTACACCTTC.

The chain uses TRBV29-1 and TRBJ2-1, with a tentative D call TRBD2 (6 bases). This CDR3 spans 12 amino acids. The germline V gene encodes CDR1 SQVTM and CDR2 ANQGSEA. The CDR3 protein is CSAFQGGDEQFF. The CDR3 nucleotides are TGCAGTGCGTTCCAGGGCGGGGATGAGCAGTTCTTC.

The CDR3 here is CASSQVTGNTGELFF. CDR3 nucleotides: TGTGCCAGCAGCCAAGTGACAGGGAACACCGGGGAGCTGTTTTTT. The chain joins TRBV14 to TRBJ2-2, with D possibly TRBD1 on 6 matching bases. With 1 base removed from V and 1 base from J, the gap between germline ends came to 7 bases. The CDR3 has 15 residues. Looked up from germline, CDR1 is SGHDN and CDR2 is FVKESK.

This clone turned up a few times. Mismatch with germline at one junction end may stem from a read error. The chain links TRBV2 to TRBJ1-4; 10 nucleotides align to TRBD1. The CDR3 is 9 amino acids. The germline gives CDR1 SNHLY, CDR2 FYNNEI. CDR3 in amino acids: CAIRDRGIF. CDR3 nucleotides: TGTGCCATCCGGGACAGGGGCATTTTT.

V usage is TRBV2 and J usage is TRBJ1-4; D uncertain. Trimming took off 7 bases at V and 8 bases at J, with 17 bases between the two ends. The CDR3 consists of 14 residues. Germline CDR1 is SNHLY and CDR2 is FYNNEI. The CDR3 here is CASTPRRATEKLFF. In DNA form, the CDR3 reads TGTGCCAGCACCCCACGTCGGGCTACCGAAAAACTGTTTTTT.

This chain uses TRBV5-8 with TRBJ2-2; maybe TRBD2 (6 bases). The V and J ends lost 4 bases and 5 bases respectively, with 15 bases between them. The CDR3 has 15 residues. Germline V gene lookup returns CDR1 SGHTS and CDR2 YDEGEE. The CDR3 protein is CASSRGTTSTGELFF. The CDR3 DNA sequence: TGTGCCAGCAGCCGGGGGACGACCTCTACCGGGGAGCTGTTTTTT.

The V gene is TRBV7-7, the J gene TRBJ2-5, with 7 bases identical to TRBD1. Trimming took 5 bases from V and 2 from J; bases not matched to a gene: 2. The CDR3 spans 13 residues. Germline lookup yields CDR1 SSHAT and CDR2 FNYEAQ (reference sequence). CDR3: CASSRDSQETQYF. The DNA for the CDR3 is TGTGCCAGCAGCCGGGACAGTCAAGAGACCCAGTACTTC.

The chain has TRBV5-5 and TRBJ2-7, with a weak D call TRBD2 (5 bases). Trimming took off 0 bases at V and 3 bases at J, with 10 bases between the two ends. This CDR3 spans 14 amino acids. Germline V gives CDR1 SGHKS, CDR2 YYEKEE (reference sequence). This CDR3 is CASSLAGIIYEQYV. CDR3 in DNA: TGTGCCAGCAGCTTGGCGGGGATAATCTACGAGCAGTACGTC.

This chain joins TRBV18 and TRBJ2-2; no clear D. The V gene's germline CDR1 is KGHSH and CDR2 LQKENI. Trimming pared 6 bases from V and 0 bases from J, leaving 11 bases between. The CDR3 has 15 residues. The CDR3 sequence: CASSSAVANTGELFF. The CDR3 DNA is TGTGCCAGCTCGTCGGCAGTGGCGAACACCGGGGAGCTGTTTTTT.

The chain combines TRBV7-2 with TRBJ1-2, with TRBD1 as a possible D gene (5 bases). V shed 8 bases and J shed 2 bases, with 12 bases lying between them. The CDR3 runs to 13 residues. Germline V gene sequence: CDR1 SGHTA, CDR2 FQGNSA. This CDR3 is CASANDRNYGYTF. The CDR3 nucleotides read TGTGCCAGCGCAAACGACAGAAACTATGGCTACACCTTC.

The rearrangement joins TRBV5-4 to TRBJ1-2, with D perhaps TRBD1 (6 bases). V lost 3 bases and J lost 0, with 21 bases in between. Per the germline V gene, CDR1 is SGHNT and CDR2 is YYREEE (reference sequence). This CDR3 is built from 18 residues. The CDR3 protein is CASSWGSTGKRANYGYTF. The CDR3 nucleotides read TGTGCCAGCAGCTGGGGGAGTACAGGGAAAAGAGCTAACTATGGCTACACCTTC.

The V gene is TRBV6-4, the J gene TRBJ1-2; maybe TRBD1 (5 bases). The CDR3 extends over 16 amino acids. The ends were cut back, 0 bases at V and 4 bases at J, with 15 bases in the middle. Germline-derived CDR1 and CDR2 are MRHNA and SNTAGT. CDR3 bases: TGTGCCAGCAGTGACTCGACAGTCAGGGTCCGCTATGGCTACACCTTC. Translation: CASSDSTVRVRYGYTF.

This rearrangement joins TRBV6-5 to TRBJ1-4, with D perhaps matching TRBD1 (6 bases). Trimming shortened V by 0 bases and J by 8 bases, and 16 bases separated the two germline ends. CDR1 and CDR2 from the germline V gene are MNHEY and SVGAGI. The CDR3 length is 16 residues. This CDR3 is CASSYSTYREREKLFF. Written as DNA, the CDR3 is TGTGCCAGCAGTTACTCGACGTACAGGGAACGCGAAAAACTGTTTTTT.

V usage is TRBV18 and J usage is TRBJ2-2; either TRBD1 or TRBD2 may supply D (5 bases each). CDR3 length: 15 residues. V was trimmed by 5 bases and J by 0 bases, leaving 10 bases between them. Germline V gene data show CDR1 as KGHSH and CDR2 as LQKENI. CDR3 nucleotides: TGTGCCAGCTCATCGGGGCTAGCGAACACCGGGGAGCTGTTTTTT. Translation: CASSSGLANTGELFF.